The 7 T cell receptor beta chains below were found in one sample sequenced in a study of T cell responses to AZD1222 COVID-19 vaccine. Profiled with immunoSEQ multiplex PCR; TCRdb holds only in-frame clones, not every one. The table includes tens of thousands of clones, 89% detected once. The specimen comprised peripheral blood, sampled 28 days after the second AZD1222 dose. These receptors were taken from an adult who received the AZD1222 COVID-19 vaccine.

CDR3 region: CASSQNTGAGSTEAFF. The CDR3 DNA sequence: TGTGCCAGCAGCCAAAATACAGGGGCCGGGAGCACTGAAGCTTTCTTT. The chain has TRBV28 and TRBJ1-1, with 7 bases aligning to TRBD1. The trim removed 6 bases at V and 4 bases at J, leaving 14 bases unmatched. The CDR3 runs 16 residues. Germline CDR1 MDHEN, CDR2 SYDVKM. Full variable domain (remainder filled in from reference TRBV28 and TRBJ1-1): DVKVTQSSRYLVKRTGEKVFLECVQDMDHENMFWYRQDPGLGLRLIYFSYDVKMKEKGDIPEGYSVSREKKERFSLILESASTNQTSMYLCASSQNTGAGSTEAFFGQGTRLTVV.

The chain combines TRBV11-2 with TRBJ1-6, with D maybe TRBD1 (5 bases). V was trimmed by 5 bases and J by 1 base, leaving 18 bases between them. Germline CDR1 is SGHAT and CDR2 is FQNNGV. This CDR3 has 18 residues. The CDR3 DNA is TGTGCCAGCAGCGCGATTAAGCCGGGGGGTTCCTATAATTCACCCCTCCACTTT. Translation: CASSAIKPGGSYNSPLHF.

The genes are TRBV3-1 (or the pseudogene TRBV3-2) and TRBJ2-1; maybe TRBD2 (5 bases). Germline V gene lookup returns CDR1 LGHDT and CDR2 YNNKEL (reference sequence). V dropped 2 bases and J dropped 8 bases, with 31 bases sitting between them. This CDR3 has 20 residues. CDR3 coding DNA: TGTGCCAGCAGCCAACCCACCGCAGCGGAGGTAGGTCGTTCCCGGGATGAGCAGTTCTTC. Its translation: CASSQPTAAEVGRSRDEQFF.

This chain connects TRBV11-2 to TRBJ1-6; D is uncertain. This CDR3 spans 16 amino acids. In germline, CDR1 is SGHAT, CDR2 FQNNGV. Trimming cost V 1 base and J 3 bases, with 10 bases left between them. DNA for the CDR3: TGTGCCAGCAGCTTAGTAAACTCCGGCTATAATTCACCCCTCCACTTT. This sequence encodes CASSLVNSGYNSPLHF.

This chain joins TRBV7-9 and TRBJ1-1, with 7 nucleotides matching TRBD1. The V gene's germline CDR1 is SEHNR and CDR2 FQNEAQ (reference sequence). Unmatched junction bases numbered 4, after V lost 0 bases and J lost 3 bases. The length of the CDR3 is 15 residues. DNA of the CDR3: TGTGCCAGCAGCTTAGCAGGGGGCGCCTACACTGAAGCTTTCTTT. It yields the protein CASSLAGGAYTEAFF.

This rearrangement joins TRBV10-3 to TRBJ2-7, with unresolved D. Trimming left V 3 bases short and J 3 bases short, with 9 bases between. CDR1 is ENHRY, CDR2 SYGVKD, per germline. The CDR3 runs 13 residues. The CDR3 reads CAISDHSLYEQYV. CDR3 nucleotide sequence: TGTGCCATCAGTGATCACAGCCTCTACGAGCAGTACGTC.

The chain has TRBV3-1 (or the pseudogene TRBV3-2) and TRBJ1-6; D remains unclear. Germline V lookup: CDR1 LGHDT, CDR2 YNNKEL (reference sequence). The V gene lost 1 base and the J gene lost 7 bases, with 8 bases spanning the gap. The CDR3 runs to 14 residues. CDR3 region: CASSQAGVNSPLHF. In DNA form, the CDR3 reads TGTGCCAGCAGCCAAGCCGGGGTCAATTCACCCCTCCACTTT.